This passage covers 20 T cell receptor beta chains from one sample sequenced in a study of blood T cell repertoires in COVID-19. The method was immunoSEQ multiplex PCR; TCRdb's version includes in-frame clones alone and lacks a portion of them. This sample has 220,000 or so clones, with just under 85% found just once. Sequencing used PBMCs or T cells enriched from blood (not recorded which). These receptors all come from a woman between 40 and 55 years old with acute COVID-19.

The CDR3 region is CASSPPTSGSVTQYF. CDR3 DNA: TGTGCCAGCTCACCACCGACTAGCGGGAGTGTTACGCAGTATTTT. V is TRBV18 and J is TRBJ2-3, with 12 bases fitting TRBD2. Trimming took 0 bases from V and 8 from J; bases not matched to a gene: 3. In germline, CDR1 is KGHSH, CDR2 LQKENI. This CDR3 has 15 amino acids.

This chain uses TRBV30 with TRBJ1-4; D not resolved. CDR3 size: 12 residues. The V end was cut by 3 bases, the J end by 4 bases, with 6 bases between. The germline CDR1 and CDR2 sequences are GTSNPN and SVGIG (reference sequence). Here the CDR3 reads CAWRQINEKLFF. CDR3 nucleotide sequence: TGTGCCTGGAGACAGATTAATGAAAAACTGTTTTTT.

A single count supports this clone. This chain uses TRBV12-3 or TRBV12-4 with TRBJ2-7; TRBD1 agrees at 7 bases. The CDR3 has 12 residues. V trimming: 6 bases; J trimming: 4 bases; junction bases outside the gene matches: 3. DNA for the CDR3: TGTGCCAGCAGGGTGACAGGGTACGAGCAGTACTTC. Its protein product is CASRVTGYEQYF.

The chain has TRBV7-9 and TRBJ2-5; D perhaps matches TRBD1 (6 bases). V lost 3 bases to trimming and J lost 1 base, with 12 bases between them. Looked up from germline, CDR1 is SEHNR and CDR2 is FQNEAQ (reference sequence). This CDR3 contains 15 residues. The CDR3 coding sequence is TGTGCCAGCAGCTTCGGGGACACCTTCCAAGAGACCCAGTACTTC. Its protein is CASSFGDTFQETQYF. Combining the CDR3 with reference TRBV7-9 and TRBJ2-5 gives the whole variable domain DTGVSQNPRHKITKRGQNVTFRCDPISEHNRLYWYRQTLGQGPEFLTYFQNEAQLEKSRLLSDRFSAERPKGSFSTLEIQRTEQGDSAMYLCASSFGDTFQETQYFGPGTRLLVL.

The chain couples TRBV14 to TRBJ1-2, with D unresolved. The germline V gene has CDR1 SGHDN and CDR2 FVKESK. V lost 6 bases to trimming and J lost 3 bases, with 11 bases between them. This CDR3 has 13 residues. The CDR3 DNA sequence: TGTGCCAGCAGGCGGGCGGCCGACTATGGCTACACCTTC. It translates to CASRRAADYGYTF. The variable domain in full, completed from reference TRBV14 and TRBJ1-2, reads EAGVTQFPSHSVIEKGQTVTLRCDPISGHDNLYWYRRVMGKEIKFLLHFVKESKQDESGMPNNRFLAERTGGTYSTLKVQPAELEDSGVYFCASRRAADYGYTFGSGTRLTVV.

J is TRBJ1-2 and V is TRBV7-2; TRBD1 aligns across 7 bases. This CDR3 is built from 14 residues. V shed 5 bases, J shed 2 bases, and the junction held 5 bases outside the gene matches. From germline, CDR1 is SGHTA and CDR2 FQGNSA. CDR3 DNA sequence: TGTGCCAGCAGCCCCTGGGACAGCAACTATGGCTACACCTTC. It codes for CASSPWDSNYGYTF.

The J gene is TRBJ2-5, the V gene TRBV5-8; 10 bases map to TRBD2. Germline values: CDR1 SGHTS, CDR2 YDEGEE. The CDR3 is made up of 16 amino acids. The V gene end was trimmed by 5 bases and the J gene end by 3 bases; junction bases not matched to a gene: 10. This CDR3 is CASRTGTSASKETQYF. CDR3 in DNA: TGTGCCAGCAGGACCGGGACTAGCGCCTCAAAAGAGACCCAGTACTTC.

V and J are TRBV20-1 and TRBJ1-1; D is perhaps TRBD1 (5 bases). The CDR3 loop spans 11 amino acids. With 7 bases removed from V and 6 bases from J, the gap between germline ends came to 12 bases. Germline V gives CDR1 DFQATT, CDR2 SNEGSKA (reference sequence). The CDR3 coding sequence is TGCAGTGGGGGGGGACTTTCTGAAGCTTTCTTT. It is translated as CSGGGLSEAFF.

The V and J genes are TRBV7-6 and TRBJ2-7; weak D call: TRBD1 (6 bases). The CDR3 has 15 residues. The V gene lost 3 bases and the J gene lost 3 bases, with 15 bases spanning the gap. Per the germline V gene, CDR1 is SGHVS and CDR2 is FNYEAQ. CDR3: CASSFGTSAIYEQYF. CDR3 DNA sequence: TGTGCCAGCAGCTTTGGGACATCGGCAATCTACGAGCAGTACTTC.

This sequence joins TRBV3-1 (or the pseudogene TRBV3-2) and TRBJ2-1; TRBD2 matches at 7 bases. The V gene's germline CDR1 is LGHDT and CDR2 YNNKEL (reference sequence). This CDR3 has 17 amino acids. V lost 0 bases to trimming and J lost 3 bases; unmatched junction nucleotides: 8. In nucleotides, the CDR3 is TGTGCCAGCAGCCAAGATCTAAGACTAGCTCTCTACAATGAGCAGTTCTTC. It translates to CASSQDLRLALYNEQFF.

This chain uses TRBV6-2 or TRBV6-3 with TRBJ1-2, with D unresolved. V dropped 4 bases and J dropped 4 bases, with 10 bases sitting between them. This CDR3 has 13 residues. Looked up from germline, CDR1 is MNHEY and CDR2 is SVGEGT. CDR3 amino acids: CASSLTSRYGYTF. The CDR3 region has the DNA TGTGCCAGCAGTTTGACAAGCCGCTATGGCTACACCTTC.

In nucleotides, the CDR3 is TGTGCCAGTAGCCGCGGGATTACCTACGAGCAGTACTTC. As protein: CASSRGITYEQYF. This chain links TRBV19 with TRBJ2-7; D possibly corresponds to TRBD2 (6 bases). The CDR3 extends over 13 amino acids. The germline V and J ends were trimmed by 6 bases and 2 bases, with 11 bases remaining between them. Germline lookup yields CDR1 LNHDA and CDR2 SQIVND (reference sequence).

The chain has TRBV5-6 and TRBJ1-5, with 7 bases matching TRBD1. This CDR3 contains 16 residues. The germline gives CDR1 SGHDT, CDR2 YYEEEE. V lost 2 bases and J lost 8; bases outside the gene matches: 13. The CDR3: CASSLTPGQTEEPQHF. Here the CDR3 DNA reads TGTGCCAGCAGCTTAACTCCGGGACAGACCGAGGAGCCCCAGCATTTT.

The chain joins TRBV7-2 to TRBJ1-6; the D is unclear. V lost 7 bases and J 7 bases, leaving 17 bases between the germline ends. The CDR3 covers 15 residues. CDR1 and CDR2 from the germline V gene are SGHTA and FQGNSA. CDR3 bases: TGTGCCAGCAACGACGGGAGCCGATTGAATTCACCCCTCCACTTT. Translated, it gives CASNDGSRLNSPLHF.

In its sample, this clone was seen once. The rearrangement joins TRBV11-2 to TRBJ2-1, with TRBD2 identical over 12 bases. The V gene end was trimmed by 5 bases and the J gene end by 7 bases; junction bases not matched to a gene: 9. CDR1 is SGHAT and CDR2 is FQNNGV in the germline V gene. The CDR3 spans 16 residues. The DNA for the CDR3 is TGTGCCAGCAGCGGCGGTCTAGCGGGGGGGCTGAATGAGCAGTTCTTC. Amino acids: CASSGGLAGGLNEQFF.

This chain connects TRBV28 to TRBJ2-7; 11 bases agree with TRBD2. This CDR3 has 13 amino acids. Germline V gene lookup returns CDR1 MDHEN and CDR2 SYDVKM. Trimming took 5 bases from V and 6 from J; bases not matched to a gene: 3. The CDR3 bases are TGTGCCAGCAGTCTTAGCGGGAGGGCCGAGCAGTACTTC. Translating it yields CASSLSGRAEQYF.

Only one count was recorded for this clone. This chain connects TRBV4-2 to TRBJ2-1; unclear D gene. CDR3 size: 13 residues. V was trimmed by 0 bases and J by 6 bases, leaving 6 bases between them. Germline V gene data show CDR1 as LGHNA and CDR2 as YNFKEQ. This CDR3 reads CASSQDRSNEQFF. CDR3 in DNA: TGTGCCAGCAGCCAAGATAGGAGCAATGAGCAGTTCTTC.

The V and J genes are TRBV27 and TRBJ2-7; D possibly corresponds to TRBD2 (5 bases). This CDR3 is built from 11 residues. CDR1 is MNHEY and CDR2 is SMNVEV in the germline V gene (reference sequence). V lost 8 bases, J lost 3 bases, and 8 bases lay in between. In DNA form, the CDR3 reads TGTGCCAGCCGTGAGGGCTACGAGCAGTACTTC. As protein: CASREGYEQYF.

V and J are TRBV6-2 or TRBV6-3 and TRBJ2-5, with D maybe TRBD2 (7 bases). V gave up 2 bases and J gave up 5 bases, with 15 bases separating them. Germline CDR1 reads MNHEY; CDR2 reads SVGEGT. This CDR3 contains 15 residues. The CDR3 reads CASSYGRGGRETQYF. DNA of the CDR3: TGTGCCAGCAGTTACGGGCGCGGGGGCAGGGAGACCCAGTACTTC.

V and J are TRBV28 and TRBJ1-5; 8 bases agree with TRBD1. Per germline, CDR1 MDHEN and CDR2 SYDVKM. The CDR3 is 13 amino acids. V lost 7 bases and J lost 9; bases outside the gene matches: 8. The CDR3, as DNA: TGTGCCAGCATCCGTCAGGGGGCCTGGCCCCAGCATTTT. Its protein is CASIRQGAWPQHF.